This paragraph covers one TCR beta chain sequence. What it binds is unknown. A J-beta primer mix and a sample-barcoded 5' primer were used in a second PCR of roughly 6 to 12 cycles. TCRdb redid the calling of the 5' RACE reads with MiXCR, one entry per CDR3 protein. The sample records roughly 930,000 distinct CDR3 sequences, around 48% being singletons. These data originate in a study of blood T cells in healthy people across ages. Findings and limits, study-wide: Significant beta diversity loss was already apparent by age roughly 44, declining roughly linearly.

CDR3 length equals 15 residues. V lost 4 bases, J lost 1 base, and 14 bases lay in between. CDR1 and CDR2 (germline): LGHNA, YSLEER. The clonotype originates from a man aged 25-45 years in good health. This sequence joins TRBV4-3 and TRBJ2-7; D remains ambiguous. The sample taken for sequencing was blood. This CDR3 is CASSPEVSYSYEQYF. The CDR3 DNA reads TGCGCCAGCAGCCCCGAGGTATCGTATTCCTACGAGCAGTACTTC.